Each of the 29 T cell receptor beta chains below was sequenced from the same sample in a study of cytomegalovirus exposure and HLA in healthy donors. Use of 60 Vbeta and 13 Jbeta primers characterized the PCR. Assay used: immunoSEQ multiplex PCR; TCRdb lists only in-frame clones, some missing. In the table there are more than 150,000 clones, roughly 80% of which are singletons. Sequenced: PBMCs. The receptor set was obtained from a man aged 45-60 years in good health and CMV-seronegative.

The gene calls are TRBV6-5 and TRBJ2-1; D may be TRBD2 (6 bases). From germline, CDR1 is MNHEY and CDR2 SVGAGI. This CDR3 spans 15 amino acids. The V end lost 2 bases, the J end lost 3 bases, and 11 bases lay between the germline ends. The CDR3 bases are TGTGCCAGCAGTTACGCGGGGAGAGGCTACAATGAGCAGTTCTTC. Translating it yields CASSYAGRGYNEQFF.

V usage is TRBV11-3 and J usage is TRBJ2-3, with 10 bases fitting TRBD2. The germline CDR1 and CDR2 sequences are SGHNT and YENEEA. The CDR3 spans 15 residues. V shed 4 bases, J shed 3 bases, and the junction held 4 bases outside the gene matches. The CDR3 here is CASSSGLADTDTQYF. The CDR3 region has the DNA TGTGCCAGCAGCTCTGGACTAGCGGATACAGATACGCAGTATTTT.

This chain joins TRBV6-5 and TRBJ1-2; 7 nucleotides align to TRBD1. The CDR3 is made up of 13 amino acids. The V gene end was trimmed by 4 bases and the J gene end by 4 bases; junction bases not matched to a gene: 3. Looked up from germline, CDR1 is MNHEY and CDR2 is SVGAGI. CDR3 in amino acids: CASSLQGTYGYTF. Here the CDR3 DNA reads TGTGCCAGCAGTTTACAGGGGACCTATGGCTACACCTTC.

V and J are TRBV28 and TRBJ1-2, with D tentatively TRBD1 (5 bases). The CDR3 is 14 amino acids. CDR1 is MDHEN and CDR2 is SYDVKM in the germline V gene. The V gene lost 6 bases and the J gene lost 5 bases, with 16 bases spanning the gap. CDR3 loop: CASREGFGGYGYTF. The CDR3 nucleotides are TGTGCCAGCAGGGAGGGATTTGGGGGGTATGGCTACACCTTC.

J is TRBJ2-7 and V is TRBV13, with 9 bases fitting TRBD2. The germline CDR1 and CDR2 sequences are PRHDT and FYEKMQ (reference sequence). V lost 6 bases and J lost 5; bases outside the gene matches: 11. This CDR3 is built from 15 residues. As DNA, the CDR3 is TGTGCCAGCAGACCGGCGGGGGGGGCCGGGAACGAGCAGTACTTC. This translates into CASRPAGGAGNEQYF. Supplemented by reference TRBV13 and TRBJ2-7, the full variable domain reads AAGVIQSPRHLIKEKRETATLKCYPIPRHDTVYWYQQGPGQDPQFLISFYEKMQSDKGSIPDRFSAQQFSDYHSELNMSSLELGDSALYFCASRPAGGAGNEQYFGPGTRLTVT.

Written as DNA, the CDR3 is TGCGCCAGCAGTGGAAGGGGGTTACCTACGAGCTACGAGCAGTACTTC. It encodes CASSGRGLPTSYEQYF. The rearrangement links TRBV10-1 to TRBJ2-7; maybe TRBD1 (6 bases). CDR3 length equals 16 residues. Trimming shortened V by 4 bases and J by 3 bases, and 19 bases separated the two germline ends. Germline V gene lookup returns CDR1 WNHNN and CDR2 SYGVQD (reference sequence).

The table lists this clone with a few counts. Other nucleotide sequences from this sample produce the same CDR3. The V and J genes are TRBV29-1 and TRBJ2-7; 9 bases fit TRBD1. Germline V gene lookup returns CDR1 SQVTM and CDR2 ANQGSEA. The CDR3 runs to 12 residues. J gave up 3 bases and V 3 bases, and 0 bases lay outside the gene matches. The CDR3 loop is CSVEGQGYEQYF. CDR3 DNA: TGCAGCGTTGAGGGACAGGGCTACGAGCAGTACTTC.

This clone was seen a single time. This rearrangement joins TRBV6-1 to TRBJ2-5, with 8 bases fitting TRBD1. Germline assignment: CDR1 MNHNS and CDR2 SASEGT. The CDR3 is 14 amino acids. J lost 2 bases, V lost 10 bases, and 9 bases had no gene match. CDR3 sequence: CAISLNRGQETQYF. In nucleotides, the CDR3 is TGTGCCATATCATTAAACAGGGGGCAAGAGACCCAGTACTTC.

The chain has TRBV11-3 and TRBJ2-2; no clear D. Germline V lookup: CDR1 SGHNT, CDR2 YENEEA. Trimming took 1 base from V and 6 from J, leaving 6 bases between them. CDR3 length: 13 amino acids. The CDR3 spells CASSLVGSGELFF. The CDR3 DNA reads TGTGCCAGCAGCTTAGTGGGCTCCGGGGAGCTGTTTTTT.

This clone was seen only once. J is TRBJ1-3 and V is TRBV15; 7 nucleotides line up with TRBD1. Germline V gene sequence: CDR1 LNHNV, CDR2 YYDKDF (reference sequence). The V segment lost 5 bases and the J segment 4 bases; nucleotides outside the gene matches: 2. This CDR3 region has 13 residues. The CDR3 DNA reads as TGTGCCACCAGCGACAGGGTGGGAAACACCATATATTTT. It yields the protein CATSDRVGNTIYF.

V usage is TRBV11-2 and J usage is TRBJ1-6, with 8 bases that match TRBD1. Trimming cost V 1 base and J 7 bases; bases outside gene matches: 0. The germline CDR1 and CDR2 sequences are SGHAT and FQNNGV. The CDR3 contains 14 residues. The CDR3 is CASSLGTGNSPLHF. The CDR3, as DNA: TGTGCCAGCAGCTTAGGGACAGGGAATTCACCCCTCCACTTT.

The V and J genes are TRBV7-9 and TRBJ1-3; maybe TRBD1 (6 bases). The V gene's germline CDR1 is SEHNR and CDR2 FQNEAQ (reference sequence). V lost 5 bases and J 7 bases, leaving 18 bases between the germline ends. The CDR3 length is 15 residues. The CDR3 nucleotides read TGTGCCAGCAGCCAGCGGGGGGGGCTTCGGAACACCATATATTTT. Its protein is CASSQRGGLRNTIYF.

J is TRBJ2-5 and V is TRBV5-1, with D tentatively TRBD1 (5 bases). CDR1 is SGHRS and CDR2 is YFSETQ in the germline V gene. The V and J ends lost 3 bases and 2 bases respectively, with 14 bases between them. This CDR3 has 15 amino acids. The CDR3 protein is CASSSGTGKQETQYF. The DNA of the CDR3 is TGCGCCAGCAGCTCGGGCACAGGAAAGCAAGAGACCCAGTACTTC.

The V call is TRBV11-3, the J call TRBJ2-5, with D possibly being TRBD2 (7 bases). V lost 4 bases and J 2 bases, leaving 14 bases between the germline ends. Germline CDR1 reads SGHNT; CDR2 reads YENEEA. The CDR3 has 15 residues. CDR3 bases: TGTGCCAGCAGCTGGGGGGGTAGGGGGCAAGAGACCCAGTACTTC. Its protein product is CASSWGGRGQETQYF.

This clone was detected only once. The chain has TRBV7-2 and TRBJ2-7; 10 nucleotides agree with TRBD2. Germline CDR1 is SGHTA and CDR2 is FQGNSA. Trimming took 6 bases from V and 5 from J; bases not matched to a gene: 4. CDR3 length equals 13 residues. CDR3 residues: CASSLLAGHEQYF. The CDR3 nucleotides read TGTGCCAGCAGTTTACTAGCGGGGCACGAGCAGTACTTC.

The rearrangement joins TRBV5-7 to TRBJ2-4; a weak D match, TRBD2 (6 bases). TRBV5-7 is an ORF, with its function uncertain. The CDR3 covers 13 residues. Trimming took off 3 bases at V and 6 bases at J, with 10 bases between the two ends. The CDR3 DNA follows: TGTGCCAGCAGCTGGGAGGTGGGAAACATTCAGTACTTC. Its protein is CASSWEVGNIQYF.

The chain joins TRBV6-6 to TRBJ2-1; TRBD1 is a possible D gene (6 bases). The CDR3 contains 15 residues. From germline, CDR1 is MNHNY and CDR2 SVGAGI (reference sequence). Between the trimmed V and J ends, which lost 6 bases and 6 bases, there was a span of 18 bases. The CDR3 spells CASSPNSGAGNEQFF. CDR3 DNA sequence: TGTGCCAGCAGCCCTAACTCAGGGGCCGGCAATGAGCAGTTCTTC.

V gene TRBV5-1 combines with J gene TRBJ2-3, with D perhaps TRBD1 (6 bases). The CDR3 contains 19 residues. V lost 4 bases and J 0 bases, leaving 24 bases between the germline ends. The germline gives CDR1 SGHRS, CDR2 YFSETQ. CDR3 coding DNA: TGCGCCAGCAGCCTACGGACAGCCTTCCTACCTACTAGCACAGATACGCAGTATTTT. Residues: CASSLRTAFLPTSTDTQYF.

V gene TRBV28 combines with J gene TRBJ2-3; 11 bases align to TRBD2. The CDR3 extends over 16 amino acids. The germline gives CDR1 MDHEN, CDR2 SYDVKM. J gave up 5 bases and V 1 base, and 5 bases lay outside the gene matches. The CDR3 is CASSLLLAGEVDTQYF. The CDR3 nucleotides read TGTGCCAGCAGTTTATTACTAGCGGGAGAGGTAGATACGCAGTATTTT.

The rearrangement joins TRBV4-1 to TRBJ1-6; TRBD1 matches 9 bases. Germline lookup yields CDR1 MGHRA and CDR2 YSYEKL. V was pared by 4 bases and J by 7 bases, with 8 bases of the junction left unmatched. The CDR3 spans 16 residues. CDR3 in amino acids: CASSLPGTGRNSPLHF. The DNA for the CDR3 is TGCGCCAGCAGCCTTCCCGGGACAGGGCGCAATTCACCCCTCCACTTT.

Worth noting for this clone: The junction differs from germline at one of its ends, possibly a read error. The chain employs TRBV7-9 and TRBJ1-6, with 11 bases fitting TRBD1. CDR1 and CDR2 from the germline V gene are SEHNR and FQNEAQ (reference sequence). This CDR3 has 12 residues. The CDR3 coding sequence is TGTTCCAGCAGCCCGGGACAGGGGGCCCTCCACTTT. Translating gives CSSSPGQGALHF.

The chain has TRBV28 and TRBJ2-1, with TRBD1 matching over 7 bases. Germline assignment: CDR1 MDHEN and CDR2 SYDVKM. The V segment lost 6 bases and the J segment 3 bases; nucleotides outside the gene matches: 11. The CDR3 spans 16 residues. CDR3 loop: CASSRTDRVNYNEQFF. The CDR3 DNA reads TGTGCCAGCAGCCGTACCGACAGGGTCAACTACAATGAGCAGTTCTTC. The full variable domain, completed using reference TRBV28 and TRBJ2-1, is DVKVTQSSRYLVKRTGEKVFLECVQDMDHENMFWYRQDPGLGLRLIYFSYDVKMKEKGDIPEGYSVSREKKERFSLILESASTNQTSMYLCASSRTDRVNYNEQFFGPGTRLTVL.

The V call is TRBV25-1, the J call TRBJ1-1; no definite D call. Trimming shortened V by 3 bases and J by 0 bases, and 8 bases separated the two germline ends. In germline, CDR1 is MGHDK, CDR2 SYGVNS. The CDR3 sequence is 14 residues long. CDR3 coding DNA: TGTGCCAGCAGTGACCCCGGGGTGAACACTGAAGCTTTCTTT. This sequence encodes CASSDPGVNTEAFF.

The chain is built from TRBV7-8 and TRBJ1-1, with D uncertain. From germline, CDR1 is SGHVS and CDR2 FQNEAQ. Trimming cost V 4 bases and J 5 bases, with 11 bases left between them. This CDR3 is built from 13 residues. CDR3 nucleotides: TGTGCCAGCAGCTCAGTAGTGAGGACTGAAGCTTTCTTT. It encodes CASSSVVRTEAFF.

The V and J genes are TRBV6-5 and TRBJ2-3; maybe TRBD1 (5 bases). There are 14 residues in the CDR3. CDR1 and CDR2 (germline): MNHEY, SVGAGI. The V gene lost 2 bases and the J gene lost 1 base, with 7 bases spanning the gap. CDR3: CASSYLQGTDTQYF. The DNA for the CDR3 is TGTGCCAGCAGTTACCTACAGGGCACAGATACGCAGTATTTT.

This clone has a handful of counts. The V and J genes are TRBV30 and TRBJ1-3; 7 nucleotides agree with TRBD1. CDR1 is GTSNPN and CDR2 is SVGIG in the germline V gene (reference sequence). V was clipped by 1 base and J by 5 bases; unmatched bases: 5. CDR3 length equals 14 residues. This CDR3 is CAWSGDSVRNTIYF. In DNA form, the CDR3 reads TGTGCCTGGAGTGGGGACAGCGTCAGAAACACCATATATTTT. Based on the CDR3 plus reference TRBV30 and TRBJ1-3, the full variable domain is SQTIHQWPATLVQPVGSPLSLECTVEGTSNPNLYWYRQAAGRGLQLLFYSVGIGQISSEVPQNLSASRPQDRQFILSSKKLLLSDSGFYLCAWSGDSVRNTIYFGEGSWLTVV.

This chain links TRBV6-5 with TRBJ2-1; the match to TRBD1 covers 10 bases. Trimming at V came to 6 bases and at J to 5 bases, leaving 7 bases not matched to a gene. This CDR3 comprises 15 residues. Germline V gene lookup returns CDR1 MNHEY and CDR2 SVGAGI. The CDR3 is CASSPDRGLNNEQFF. CDR3 sequence (DNA): TGTGCCAGCAGCCCCGACAGGGGGCTGAACAATGAGCAGTTCTTC.

A single count supports this clone. The chain recombines TRBV7-2 with TRBJ2-1; 11 bases match TRBD2. After removal of 5 bases from V and 3 bases from J, the junction contained 3 bases not matched to a gene. The CDR3 is 15 residues long. Germline V lookup: CDR1 SGHTA, CDR2 FQGNSA. The CDR3 coding sequence is TGTGCCAGCAGCGCGACTAGCGGGGTCTACAATGAGCAGTTCTTC. It specifies CASSATSGVYNEQFF.

V is TRBV15 and J is TRBJ2-3; tentatively, D is TRBD1 (6 bases). The CDR3 contains 14 residues. The V gene lost 3 bases and the J gene lost 1 base, with 8 bases spanning the gap. The germline CDR1 and CDR2 sequences are LNHNV and YYDKDF (reference sequence). CDR3 residues: CATSSRGGTDTQYF. CDR3 DNA sequence: TGTGCCACCAGCAGCAGGGGCGGCACAGATACGCAGTATTTT.